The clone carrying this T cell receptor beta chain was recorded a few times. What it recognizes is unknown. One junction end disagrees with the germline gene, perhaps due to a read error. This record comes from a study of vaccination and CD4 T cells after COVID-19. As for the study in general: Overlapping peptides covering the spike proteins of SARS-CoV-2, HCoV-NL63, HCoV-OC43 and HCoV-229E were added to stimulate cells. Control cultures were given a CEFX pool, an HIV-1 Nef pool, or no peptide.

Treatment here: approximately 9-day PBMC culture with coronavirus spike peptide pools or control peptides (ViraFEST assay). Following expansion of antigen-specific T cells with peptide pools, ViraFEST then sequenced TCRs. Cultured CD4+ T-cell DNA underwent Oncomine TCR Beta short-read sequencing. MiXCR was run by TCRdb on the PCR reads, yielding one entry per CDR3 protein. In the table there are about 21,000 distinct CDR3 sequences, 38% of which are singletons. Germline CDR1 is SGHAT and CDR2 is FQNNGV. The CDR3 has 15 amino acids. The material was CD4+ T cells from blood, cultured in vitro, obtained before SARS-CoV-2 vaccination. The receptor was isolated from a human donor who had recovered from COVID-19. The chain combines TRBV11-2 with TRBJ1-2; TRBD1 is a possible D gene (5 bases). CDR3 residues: CASSIETGANYGYTF. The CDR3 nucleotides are TGTGCCAGCAGCATAGAGACGGGGGCTAACTATGGCTACACCTTC.